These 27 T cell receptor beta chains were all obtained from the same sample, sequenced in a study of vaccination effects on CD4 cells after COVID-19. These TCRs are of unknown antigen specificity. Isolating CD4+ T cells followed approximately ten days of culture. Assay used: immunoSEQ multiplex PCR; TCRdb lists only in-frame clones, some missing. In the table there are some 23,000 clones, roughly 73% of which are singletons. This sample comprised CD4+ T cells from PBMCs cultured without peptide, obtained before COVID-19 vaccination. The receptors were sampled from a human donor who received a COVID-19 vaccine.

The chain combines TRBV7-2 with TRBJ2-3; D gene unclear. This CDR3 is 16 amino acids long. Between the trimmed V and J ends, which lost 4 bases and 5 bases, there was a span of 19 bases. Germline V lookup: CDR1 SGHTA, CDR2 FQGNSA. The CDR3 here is CASSSPIAQRGDTQYF. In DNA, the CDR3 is TGTGCCAGCAGCTCCCCAATAGCCCAACGTGGAGATACGCAGTATTTT. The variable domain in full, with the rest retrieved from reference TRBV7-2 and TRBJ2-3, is GAGVSQSPSNKVTEKGKDVELRCDPISGHTALYWYRQSLGQGLEFLIYFQGNSAPDKSGLPSDRFSAERTGGSVSTLTIQRTQQEDSAVYLCASSSPIAQRGDTQYFGPGTRLTVL.

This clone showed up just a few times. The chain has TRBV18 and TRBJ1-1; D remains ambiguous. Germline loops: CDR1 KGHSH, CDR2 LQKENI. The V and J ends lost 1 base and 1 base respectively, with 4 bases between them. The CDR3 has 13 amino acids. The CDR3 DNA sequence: TGTGCCAGCTCACCACTCCCGAACACTGAAGCTTTCTTT. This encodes CASSPLPNTEAFF.

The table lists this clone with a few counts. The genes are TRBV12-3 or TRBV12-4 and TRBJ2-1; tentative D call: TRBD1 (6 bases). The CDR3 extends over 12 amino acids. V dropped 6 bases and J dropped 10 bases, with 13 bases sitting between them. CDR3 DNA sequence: TGTGCCAGCAGACGGACAGTGAGCGAGCAGTTCTTC. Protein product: CASRRTVSEQFF.

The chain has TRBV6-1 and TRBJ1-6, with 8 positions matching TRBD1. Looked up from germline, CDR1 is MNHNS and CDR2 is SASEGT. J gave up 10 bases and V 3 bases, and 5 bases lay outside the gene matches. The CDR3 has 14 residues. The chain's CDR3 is CASSEDRVRSPLHF. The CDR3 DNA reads TGTGCCAGCAGTGAGGACAGGGTTAGGTCACCCCTCCACTTT.

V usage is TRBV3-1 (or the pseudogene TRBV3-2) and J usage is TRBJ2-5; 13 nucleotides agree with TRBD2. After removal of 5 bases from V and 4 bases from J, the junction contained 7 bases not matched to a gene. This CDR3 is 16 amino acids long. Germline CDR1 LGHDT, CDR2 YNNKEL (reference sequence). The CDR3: CASSFRTSGSRETQYF. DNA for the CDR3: TGTGCCAGCAGCTTTCGGACTAGCGGGAGTAGAGAGACCCAGTACTTC.

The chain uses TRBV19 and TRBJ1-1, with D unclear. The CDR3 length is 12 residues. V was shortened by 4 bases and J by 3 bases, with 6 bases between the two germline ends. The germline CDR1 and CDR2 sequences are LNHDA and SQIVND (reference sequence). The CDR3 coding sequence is TGTGCCAGTAGTACCGCGGACACTGAAGCTTTCTTT. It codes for CASSTADTEAFF.

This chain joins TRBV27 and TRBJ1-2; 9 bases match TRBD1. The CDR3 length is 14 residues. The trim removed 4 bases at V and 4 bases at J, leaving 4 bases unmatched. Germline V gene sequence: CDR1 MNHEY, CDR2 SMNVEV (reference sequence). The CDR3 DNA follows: TGTGCCAGCAGTTCGGGACAGGGAGGCTATGGCTACACCTTC. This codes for CASSSGQGGYGYTF.

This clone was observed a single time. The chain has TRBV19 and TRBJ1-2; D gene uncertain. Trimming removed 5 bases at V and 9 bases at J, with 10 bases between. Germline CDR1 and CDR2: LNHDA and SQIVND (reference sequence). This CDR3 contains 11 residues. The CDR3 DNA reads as TGTGCCAGTAGTCCGGGGTATCGCTACACCTTC. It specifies CASSPGYRYTF.

The CDR3: CASSGPGQLNTEAFF. CDR3 coding DNA: TGTGCCAGCAGTGGCCCGGGACAGCTGAACACTGAAGCTTTCTTT. The V gene is TRBV27, the J gene TRBJ1-1, with TRBD1 matching over 7 bases. The CDR3 consists of 15 residues. With V trimmed by 5 bases and J by 0 bases, 6 bases remained unmatched. Germline CDR1 is MNHEY and CDR2 is SMNVEV (reference sequence).

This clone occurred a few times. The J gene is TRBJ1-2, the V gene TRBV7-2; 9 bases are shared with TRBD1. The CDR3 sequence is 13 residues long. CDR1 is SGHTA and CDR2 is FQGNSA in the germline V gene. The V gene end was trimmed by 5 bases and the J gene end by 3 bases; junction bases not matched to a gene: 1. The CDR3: CASSRTGDYGYTF. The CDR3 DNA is TGTGCCAGCAGCCGGACAGGGGACTATGGCTACACCTTC.

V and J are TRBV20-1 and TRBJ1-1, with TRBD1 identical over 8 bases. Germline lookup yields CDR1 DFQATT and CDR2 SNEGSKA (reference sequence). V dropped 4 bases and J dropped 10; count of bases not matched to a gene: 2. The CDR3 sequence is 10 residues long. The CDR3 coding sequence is TGCAGTGCTACCGGACAGGGAGCTTTCTTT. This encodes CSATGQGAFF.

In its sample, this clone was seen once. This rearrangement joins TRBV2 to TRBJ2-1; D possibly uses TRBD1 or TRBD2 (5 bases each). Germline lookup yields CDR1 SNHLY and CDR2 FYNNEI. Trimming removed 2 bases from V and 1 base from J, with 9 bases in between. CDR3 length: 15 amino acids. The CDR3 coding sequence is TGTGCCAGCAGTGAAAGGGGCGGGTCCTACAATGAGCAGTTCTTC. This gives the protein CASSERGGSYNEQFF.

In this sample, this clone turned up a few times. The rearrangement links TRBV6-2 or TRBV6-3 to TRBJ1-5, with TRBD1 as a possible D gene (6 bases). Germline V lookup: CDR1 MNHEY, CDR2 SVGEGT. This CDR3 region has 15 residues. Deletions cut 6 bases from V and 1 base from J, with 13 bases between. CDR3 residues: CASSPARGSNQPQHF. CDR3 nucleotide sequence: TGTGCCAGCAGCCCCGCTAGGGGGAGCAATCAGCCCCAGCATTTT.

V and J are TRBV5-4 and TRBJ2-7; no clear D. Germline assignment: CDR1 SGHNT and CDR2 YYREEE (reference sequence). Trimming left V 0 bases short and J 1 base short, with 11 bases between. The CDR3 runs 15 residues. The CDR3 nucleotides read TGTGCCAGCAGCTTGGCCGTAGGGTCTTCCTACGAGCAGTACTTC. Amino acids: CASSLAVGSSYEQYF.

CDR3 DNA: TGCGCCAGCAGCTTGCTTGGGGGGGGACACTCCTACGAGCAGTACTTC. Translated: CASSLLGGGHSYEQYF. The rearrangement joins TRBV5-1 to TRBJ2-7; perhaps TRBD2 as D (7 bases). The CDR3 loop spans 16 amino acids. Germline CDR1 is SGHRS and CDR2 is YFSETQ. The V end was cut by 1 base, the J end by 0 bases, with 14 bases between.

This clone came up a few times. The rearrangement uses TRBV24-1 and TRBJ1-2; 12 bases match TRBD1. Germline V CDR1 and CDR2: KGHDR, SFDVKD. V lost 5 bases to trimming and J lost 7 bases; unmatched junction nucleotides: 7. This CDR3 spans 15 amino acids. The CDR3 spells CATSAGTGGKSGYTF. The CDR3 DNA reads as TGTGCCACCAGTGCCGGGACAGGGGGCAAGAGTGGCTACACCTTC.

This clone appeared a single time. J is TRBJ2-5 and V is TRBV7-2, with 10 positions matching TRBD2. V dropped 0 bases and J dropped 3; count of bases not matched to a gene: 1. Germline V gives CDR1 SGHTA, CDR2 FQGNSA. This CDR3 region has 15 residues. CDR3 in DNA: TGTGCCAGCAGCTTAGCACTAGCGGGAAAAGAGACCCAGTACTTC. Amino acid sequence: CASSLALAGKETQYF.

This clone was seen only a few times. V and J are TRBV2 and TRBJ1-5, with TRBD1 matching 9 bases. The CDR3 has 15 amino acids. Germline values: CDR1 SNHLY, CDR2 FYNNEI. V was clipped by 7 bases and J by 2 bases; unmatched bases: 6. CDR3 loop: CASTPDRGGNQPQHF. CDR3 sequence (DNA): TGTGCCAGCACTCCGGACAGGGGAGGCAATCAGCCCCAGCATTTT.

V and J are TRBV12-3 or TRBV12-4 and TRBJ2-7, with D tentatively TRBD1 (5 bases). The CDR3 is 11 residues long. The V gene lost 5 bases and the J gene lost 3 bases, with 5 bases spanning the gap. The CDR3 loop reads CASSQGYEQYF. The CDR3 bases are TGTGCCAGCAGTCAGGGCTACGAGCAGTACTTC.

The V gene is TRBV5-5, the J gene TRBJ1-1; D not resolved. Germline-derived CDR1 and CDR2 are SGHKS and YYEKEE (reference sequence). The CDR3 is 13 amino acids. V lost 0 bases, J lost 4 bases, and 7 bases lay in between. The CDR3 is CASSLGRLTEAFF. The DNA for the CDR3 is TGTGCCAGCAGCTTGGGGCGTCTCACTGAAGCTTTCTTT. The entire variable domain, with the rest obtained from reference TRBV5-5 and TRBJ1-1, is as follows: DAGVTQSPTHLIKTRGQQVTLRCSPISGHKSVSWYQQVLGQGPQFIFQYYEKEERGRGNFPDRFSARQFPNYSSELNVNALLLGDSALYLCASSLGRLTEAFFGQGTRLTVV.

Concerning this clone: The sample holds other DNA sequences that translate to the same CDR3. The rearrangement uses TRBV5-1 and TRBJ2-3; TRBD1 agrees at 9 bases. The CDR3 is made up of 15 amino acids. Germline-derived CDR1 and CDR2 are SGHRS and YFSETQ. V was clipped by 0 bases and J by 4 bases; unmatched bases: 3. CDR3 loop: CASSLGRQGADTQYF. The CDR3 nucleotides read TGCGCCAGCAGCTTGGGGAGACAGGGGGCAGATACGCAGTATTTT. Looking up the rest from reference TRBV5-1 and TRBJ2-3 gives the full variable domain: KAGVTQTPRYLIKTRGQQVTLSCSPISGHRSVSWYQQTPGQGLQFLFEYFSETQRNKGNFPGRFSGRQFSNSRSEMNVSTLELGDSALYLCASSLGRQGADTQYFGPGTRLTVL.

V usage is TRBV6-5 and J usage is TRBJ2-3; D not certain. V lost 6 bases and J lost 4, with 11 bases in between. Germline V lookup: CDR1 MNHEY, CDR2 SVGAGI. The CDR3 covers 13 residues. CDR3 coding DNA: TGTGCCAGCAGCCCCACGGTCCCAGATACGCAGTATTTT. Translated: CASSPTVPDTQYF.

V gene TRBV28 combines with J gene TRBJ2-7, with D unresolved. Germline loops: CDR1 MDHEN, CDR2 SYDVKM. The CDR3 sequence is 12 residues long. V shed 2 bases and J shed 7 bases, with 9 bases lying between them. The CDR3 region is CASSLRHGEQYF. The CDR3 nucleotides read TGTGCCAGCAGTTTACGACACGGAGAGCAGTACTTC.

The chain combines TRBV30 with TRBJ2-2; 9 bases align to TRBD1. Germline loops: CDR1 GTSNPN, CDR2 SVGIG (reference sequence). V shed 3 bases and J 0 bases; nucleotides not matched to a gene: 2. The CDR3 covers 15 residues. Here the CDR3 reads CAWRGTGSNTGELFF. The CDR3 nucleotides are TGTGCCTGGAGGGGGACAGGGTCGAACACCGGGGAGCTGTTTTTT.

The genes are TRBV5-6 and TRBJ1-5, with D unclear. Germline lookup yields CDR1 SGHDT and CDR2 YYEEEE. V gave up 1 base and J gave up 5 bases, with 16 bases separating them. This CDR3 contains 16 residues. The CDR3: CASSLYSTVAYQPQHF. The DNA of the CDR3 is TGTGCCAGCAGCTTGTACTCGACCGTAGCCTATCAGCCCCAGCATTTT.

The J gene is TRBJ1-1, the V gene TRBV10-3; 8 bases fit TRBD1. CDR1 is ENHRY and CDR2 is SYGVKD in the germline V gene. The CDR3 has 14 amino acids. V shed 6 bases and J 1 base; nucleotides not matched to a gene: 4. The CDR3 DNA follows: TGTGCCATCAGACGGGGACAGGAGAACACTGAAGCTTTCTTT. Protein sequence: CAIRRGQENTEAFF.

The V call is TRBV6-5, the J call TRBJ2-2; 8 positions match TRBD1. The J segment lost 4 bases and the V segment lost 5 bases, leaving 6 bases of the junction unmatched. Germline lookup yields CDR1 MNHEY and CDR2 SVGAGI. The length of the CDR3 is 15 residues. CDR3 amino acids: CASSRTGKGTGELFF. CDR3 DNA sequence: TGTGCCAGCAGTCGGACAGGGAAGGGCACCGGGGAGCTGTTTTTT.